Following are 20 T cell receptor beta chains from one sample sequenced in a study of blood T cell repertoires in COVID-19. Only in-frame clones appear in the TCRdb table, and some are missing; sequencing was by immunoSEQ multiplex PCR. The sample has approximately 170,000 clones; 83% are singletons. The sequenced sample was peripheral blood. The receptors were gathered from a woman aged 80 or older with acute or convalescent COVID-19.

The table lists this clone with a few counts. The rearrangement joins TRBV4-1 to TRBJ2-2, with D maybe TRBD1 (6 bases). Per the germline V gene, CDR1 is MGHRA and CDR2 is YSYEKL. V lost 3 bases and J 6 bases, leaving 14 bases between the germline ends. This CDR3 comprises 15 residues. The CDR3 sequence is CASSQGQGYPGELFF. CDR3 coding DNA: TGCGCCAGCAGCCAGGGTCAGGGGTATCCCGGGGAGCTGTTTTTT.

The V and J genes are TRBV6-2 or TRBV6-3 and TRBJ1-1; 7 bases align to TRBD1. V trimming: 3 bases; J trimming: 0 bases; junction bases outside the gene matches: 7. This CDR3 has 16 residues. The germline V gene encodes CDR1 MNHEY and CDR2 SVGEGT. This chain's CDR3 is CASSYGRTGVNTEAFF. As DNA, the CDR3 is TGTGCCAGCAGTTATGGTCGGACAGGAGTGAACACTGAAGCTTTCTTT.

The chain uses TRBV28 and TRBJ1-2; D may be TRBD1 (6 bases). V was pared by 6 bases and J by 4 bases, with 18 bases between. The CDR3 consists of 15 residues. In germline, CDR1 is MDHEN, CDR2 SYDVKM. The CDR3 bases are TGTGCCAGCAGGACAGGCGGGCCGTGGGGCTATGGCTACACCTTC. Its protein is CASRTGGPWGYGYTF.

This clone appeared a single time. CDR3: CSGTQGASTEAFF. The CDR3 nucleotides are TGCAGCGGAACTCAGGGGGCATCCACTGAAGCTTTCTTT. The chain links TRBV29-1 to TRBJ1-1; 8 nucleotides match TRBD1. V trimming: 7 bases; J trimming: 4 bases; junction bases outside the gene matches: 8. This CDR3 spans 13 amino acids. Germline CDR1 and CDR2: SQVTM and ANQGSEA.

The J gene is TRBJ1-4, the V gene TRBV28; D uncertain. V was cut by 5 bases and J by 10 bases, with 17 bases left in between. CDR3 length: 14 residues. Germline-derived CDR1 and CDR2 are MDHEN and SYDVKM. The CDR3: CASSKAQASLKLFF. CDR3 bases: TGTGCCAGCAGTAAAGCTCAGGCATCTTTAAAACTGTTTTTT.

The V call is TRBV7-2, the J call TRBJ2-3; 7 positions match TRBD2. V lost 5 bases, J lost 4 bases, and 6 bases stayed unmatched. Germline CDR1 SGHTA, CDR2 FQGNSA. The CDR3 length is 14 residues. The CDR3 here is CASSGTGLADTQYF. CDR3 sequence (DNA): TGTGCCAGCAGCGGAACAGGACTAGCAGATACGCAGTATTTT. The full variable domain, with the rest looked up from reference TRBV7-2 and TRBJ2-3, is GAGVSQSPSNKVTEKGKDVELRCDPISGHTALYWYRQSLGQGLEFLIYFQGNSAPDKSGLPSDRFSAERTGGSVSTLTIQRTQQEDSAVYLCASSGTGLADTQYFGPGTRLTVL.

This clone was recorded once. The chain combines TRBV6-4 with TRBJ1-5; D unclear. The germline V gene has CDR1 MRHNA and CDR2 SNTAGT. Deletions cut 2 bases from V and 5 bases from J, with 10 bases between. The CDR3 totals 14 residues. The CDR3, as DNA: TGTGCCAGCAGTGACCCCGGGTGGGATCAGCCCCAGCATTTT. It encodes CASSDPGWDQPQHF.

J is TRBJ1-1 and V is TRBV25-1; D not certain. With 2 bases removed from V and 8 bases from J, the gap between germline ends came to 12 bases. Germline V gene sequence: CDR1 MGHDK, CDR2 SYGVNS. This CDR3 has 13 amino acids. This chain's CDR3 is CASSEGGTAEAFF. CDR3 DNA sequence: TGTGCCAGCAGTGAAGGTGGAACAGCCGAAGCTTTCTTT.

CDR3 sequence (DNA): TGTGCCAGCAGCGGGGTCGGACTAGCGGGGGGTTACGAGCAGTACTTC. The encoded protein is CASSGVGLAGGYEQYF. The rearrangement uses TRBV2 and TRBJ2-7; 14 bases map to TRBD2. The V and J ends lost 6 bases and 4 bases, in that order; junction bases with no gene match: 8. The CDR3 consists of 16 residues. Germline lookup yields CDR1 SNHLY and CDR2 FYNNEI.

This chain uses TRBV10-2 with TRBJ1-2, with D unresolved. V dropped 10 bases and J dropped 8 bases, with 17 bases sitting between them. The CDR3 consists of 12 residues. Germline V lookup: CDR1 WSHSY, CDR2 SAAADI. CDR3 nucleotides: TGCGCCACCGATCCTGGAAGAGGGGGCTACACCTTC. Amino acid sequence: CATDPGRGGYTF.

V usage is TRBV19 and J usage is TRBJ1-4, with 7 bases identical to TRBD1. The CDR3 runs to 16 residues. CDR1 is LNHDA, CDR2 SQIVND, per germline (reference sequence). V was pared by 5 bases and J by 3 bases, with 9 bases of the junction left unmatched. The CDR3 here is CASSAGQRSANEKLFF. CDR3 DNA: TGTGCCAGTAGTGCGGGACAGCGGTCGGCTAATGAAAAACTGTTTTTT.

The CDR3 nucleotides read TGTGCCAGCAGGTATCAGGGGTACACCGGGGAGCTGTTTTTT. Protein sequence: CASRYQGYTGELFF. V usage is TRBV27 and J usage is TRBJ2-2, with D possibly matching TRBD1 (6 bases). The CDR3 length is 14 residues. Germline V gene sequence: CDR1 MNHEY, CDR2 SMNVEV (reference sequence). Trimming removed 6 bases from V and 3 bases from J, with 11 bases in between.

Concerning this clone: With a much larger clone just one base away, this may be a read error. CDR3 bases: TGTGCCAGCAGTTACAGGGAGTACACTGAAGCTTTCTTT. Protein: CASSYREYTEAFF. This rearrangement joins TRBV6-4 to TRBJ1-1, with D possibly being TRBD1 (6 bases). The CDR3 runs 13 residues. Trimming cost V 5 bases and J 3 bases, with 10 bases left between them. Germline V gene lookup returns CDR1 MRHNA and CDR2 SNTAGT.

This clone was seen more than once but under ten times. This chain links TRBV25-1 with TRBJ2-4; 10 bases fit TRBD1. The CDR3 totals 17 residues. Germline V gene data show CDR1 as MGHDK and CDR2 as SYGVNS. The trim removed 5 bases at V and 1 base at J, leaving 8 bases unmatched. The CDR3 region is CASSSTRQGAAKNIQYF. The DNA for the CDR3 is TGTGCCAGCAGTAGTACCCGACAGGGGGCTGCCAAAAACATTCAGTACTTC.

This chain uses TRBV25-1 with TRBJ1-2; TRBD1 matches 8 bases. The CDR3 runs 15 residues. With 4 bases clipped from V and 1 base from J, the junction kept 5 bases outside the gene matches. Germline assignment: CDR1 MGHDK and CDR2 SYGVNS. The CDR3 DNA is TGTGCCAGCAGTGCCTACAGGGGGGATAACTATGGCTACACCTTC. It specifies CASSAYRGDNYGYTF.

The CDR3 here is CASSLVGTVHEQYF. The CDR3 nucleotides are TGTGCCAGCAGCTTAGTAGGGACAGTTCACGAGCAGTACTTC. V gene TRBV11-2 combines with J gene TRBJ2-7; 7 bases agree with TRBD1. Germline V gene sequence: CDR1 SGHAT, CDR2 FQNNGV. The CDR3 contains 14 residues. The J segment lost 5 bases and the V segment lost 1 base, leaving 5 bases of the junction unmatched.

The chain joins TRBV5-1 to TRBJ1-2; unclear D gene. Trimming removed 0 bases from V and 8 bases from J, with 14 bases in between. The CDR3 consists of 14 residues. Per germline, CDR1 SGHRS and CDR2 YFSETQ. This chain's CDR3 is CASSLGRTSQGYTF. CDR3 nucleotide sequence: TGCGCCAGCAGCTTGGGTCGAACCTCGCAGGGCTACACCTTC. Based on the CDR3 plus reference TRBV5-1 and TRBJ1-2, the full variable domain is KAGVTQTPRYLIKTRGQQVTLSCSPISGHRSVSWYQQTPGQGLQFLFEYFSETQRNKGNFPGRFSGRQFSNSRSEMNVSTLELGDSALYLCASSLGRTSQGYTFGSGTRLTVV.

This clone was seen once. CDR3 DNA: TGTGCCAGCAGTTACGGGACTAGCGGGGTGTACAATGAGCAGTTCTTC. It yields the protein CASSYGTSGVYNEQFF. This chain joins TRBV3-1 (or the pseudogene TRBV3-2) and TRBJ2-1; 13 bases fit TRBD2. J gave up 4 bases and V 6 bases, and 6 bases lay outside the gene matches. The CDR3 is 16 residues long. Looked up from germline, CDR1 is LGHDT and CDR2 is YNNKEL (reference sequence).

This clone was seen a single time. The chain recombines TRBV28 with TRBJ2-4; D is undetermined. V shed 6 bases and J shed 8 bases, with 14 bases lying between them. The germline gives CDR1 MDHEN, CDR2 SYDVKM. The CDR3 contains 13 residues. The CDR3 loop reads CASSSPLSDIQYF. The CDR3 bases are TGTGCCAGCAGCAGTCCCTTGAGCGACATTCAGTACTTC.

The V call is TRBV10-3, the J call TRBJ2-7, with 10 bases matching TRBD1. After removal of 3 bases from V and 5 bases from J, the junction contained 7 bases not matched to a gene. The CDR3 sequence is 15 residues long. Germline CDR1 ENHRY, CDR2 SYGVKD. CDR3 in amino acids: CAISERDRGEDEQYF. The CDR3 DNA reads TGTGCCATCAGTGAACGGGACAGGGGCGAAGACGAGCAGTACTTC.